What follows are 32 T cell receptor beta chains derived from one specimen sequenced in a study of CD4 T cells in relation to SARS-CoV-2 and coronaviruses (dated by TCRdb to the early 2020s). Libraries were built with the immunoSEQ multiplex PCR assay. Not all clones reach the TCRdb copy of this immuneACCESS table, which keeps in-frame sequences only. Checked studies attribute under half of the gap to unresolved V genes and leave the rest unexplained. Across this sample there are about 31,000 clones, with approximately 79% seen only once. 9% to 15% of the sample comes from the top ten. Antigen specificity for these receptors is unknown. CD4+ T cells from unexposed donors were collected before the COVID-19 pandemic (2011-2018). After roughly 11 days of culture, CD4+ T cells were isolated with the EasySep CD4+ T cell isolation kit. Input material: CD4+ T cells from PBMCs, cultured in vitro. Source of these receptors: a human donor in good health.

The gene calls are TRBV19 and TRBJ2-7, with 7 bases fitting TRBD1. The ends lost 11 bases at V and 4 bases at J; junction bases unmatched: 14. The CDR3 is 14 amino acids. CDR1 is LNHDA, CDR2 SQIVND, per germline (reference sequence). Here the CDR3 reads CASGKGAPFYEQYF. The CDR3 coding sequence is TGTGCCTCAGGCAAGGGGGCCCCATTTTACGAGCAGTACTTC.

The chain uses TRBV6-5 and TRBJ2-1; 8 positions agree with TRBD2. From germline, CDR1 is MNHEY and CDR2 SVGAGI. J gave up 4 bases and V 5 bases, and 7 bases lay outside the gene matches. This CDR3 comprises 15 residues. The chain's CDR3 is CASSISGVGYNEQFF. CDR3 DNA sequence: TGTGCCAGCAGTATTAGCGGGGTCGGGTACAATGAGCAGTTCTTC.

In DNA, the CDR3 is TGCGCCAGCAGCCAAGATTGGCGGGGGTTCAATGAGCAGTTCTTC. It yields the protein CASSQDWRGFNEQFF. This sequence joins TRBV4-3 and TRBJ2-1, with 7 positions matching TRBD2. Germline CDR1 reads LGHNA; CDR2 reads YSLEER. Germline trimming cut 0 bases from V and 6 bases from J; bases unmatched to any gene: 5. This CDR3 contains 15 residues.

The chain uses TRBV12-3 or TRBV12-4 and TRBJ1-2; D is perhaps TRBD1 (5 bases). V was pared by 10 bases and J by 4 bases, with 16 bases between. The CDR3 runs to 13 residues. The CDR3 nucleotides read TGTGCCACCACCCGGGCAGGGATCTATGGCTACACCTTC. This gives the protein CATTRAGIYGYTF.

This clone was detected once. The V and J genes are TRBV4-2 and TRBJ2-5, with D unclear. CDR1 is LGHNA, CDR2 YNFKEQ, per germline. The CDR3 extends over 16 amino acids. V lost 1 base and J lost 2, with 14 bases in between. CDR3 sequence (DNA): TGTGCCAGCAGCCAAGTATACGCAAGGCTACAAGAGACCCAGTACTTC. This translates into CASSQVYARLQETQYF.

This clone was detected only once. V is TRBV7-2 and J is TRBJ1-1; TRBD1 aligns across 7 bases. Trimming removed 7 bases from V and 6 bases from J; junction bases left unmatched: 17. The CDR3 consists of 16 residues. Germline values: CDR1 SGHTA, CDR2 FQGNSA. The CDR3, as DNA: TGTGCCAGCACCTTGGGAATAGGGGGCGCAATTTCTGAAGCTTTCTTT. Its translation is CASTLGIGGAISEAFF.

There are a few counts of this clone. The chain links TRBV3-1 (or the pseudogene TRBV3-2) to TRBJ1-2; perhaps TRBD1 as D (5 bases). Germline assignment: CDR1 LGHDT and CDR2 YNNKEL (reference sequence). The CDR3 sequence is 13 residues long. With 4 bases removed from V and 5 bases from J, the gap between germline ends came to 11 bases. CDR3 sequence (DNA): TGTGCCAGCAGCCCCCACGGGGGGTATGGCTACACCTTC. It yields the protein CASSPHGGYGYTF.

This chain joins TRBV9 and TRBJ1-5, with no clear D. V shed 3 bases and J shed 7 bases, with 17 bases lying between them. Germline V CDR1 and CDR2: SGDLS, YYNGEE. This CDR3 is 15 amino acids long. The CDR3 here is CASSASGISAQPQHF. The CDR3 DNA is TGTGCCAGCAGCGCCTCCGGTATCTCGGCCCAGCCCCAGCATTTT.

This chain connects TRBV5-1 to TRBJ2-3, with 8 bases identical to TRBD1. CDR1 and CDR2 from the germline V gene are SGHRS and YFSETQ. CDR3 length: 16 residues. The trim removed 5 bases at V and 3 bases at J, leaving 11 bases unmatched. The CDR3: CASRPPPGGMTDTQYF. In DNA, the CDR3 is TGCGCCAGCAGACCCCCCCCAGGGGGCATGACAGATACGCAGTATTTT.

Of note for this clone: Distinct nucleotide sequences in the sample also encode this CDR3. The genes are TRBV6-2 or TRBV6-3 and TRBJ2-7; TRBD1 matches at 10 bases. CDR1 is MNHEY and CDR2 is SVGEGT in the germline V gene. V gave up 2 bases and J gave up 4 bases; unmatched junction bases: 5. This CDR3 has 15 amino acids. The CDR3 sequence is CASSYQGQGLYEQYF. Written as DNA, the CDR3 is TGTGCCAGCAGTTACCAGGGACAGGGGCTGTACGAGCAGTACTTC.

The gene calls are TRBV3-1 (or the pseudogene TRBV3-2) and TRBJ2-7; D ambiguous. In germline, CDR1 is LGHDT, CDR2 YNNKEL (reference sequence). This CDR3 is 14 amino acids long. V gave up 1 base and J gave up 3 bases, with 10 bases separating them. The CDR3 loop is CASSQGGLLYEQYF. CDR3 coding DNA: TGTGCCAGCAGCCAAGGAGGCCTCCTCTACGAGCAGTACTTC.

The chain has TRBV5-4 and TRBJ2-3; tentative D call: TRBD1 (7 bases). Germline CDR1 reads SGHNT; CDR2 reads YYREEE (reference sequence). The CDR3 is 15 amino acids. Trimming took 5 bases from V and 4 from J, leaving 17 bases between them. CDR3 sequence (DNA): TGTGCCAGCAGACCAGGGGGAGGCGGCGCAGATACGCAGTATTTT. Protein: CASRPGGGGADTQYF.

V and J are TRBV2 and TRBJ2-7, with D perhaps matching TRBD2 (6 bases). V was trimmed by 10 bases and J by 4 bases, leaving 17 bases between them. The germline V gene encodes CDR1 SNHLY and CDR2 FYNNEI. CDR3 length: 13 residues. The CDR3 region is CATYSGTEYEQYF. CDR3 bases: TGTGCCACCTATAGCGGAACCGAATACGAGCAGTACTTC.

This chain connects TRBV6-2 or TRBV6-3 to TRBJ2-2, with D maybe TRBD2 (5 bases). CDR1 is MNHEY, CDR2 SVGEGT, per germline. V gave up 3 bases and J gave up 3 bases, with 8 bases separating them. The CDR3 has 14 residues. For the CDR3, the DNA is TGTGCCAGCAGTTATCATAGCGACACCGGGGAGCTGTTTTTT. Its translation: CASSYHSDTGELFF.

The V and J genes are TRBV18 and TRBJ1-1; a possible D gene is TRBD1 (6 bases). Trimming left V 3 bases short and J 5 bases short, with 16 bases between. The germline CDR1 and CDR2 sequences are KGHSH and LQKENI. The CDR3 has 15 amino acids. Here the CDR3 reads CASSPVETGRTEAFF. CDR3 DNA sequence: TGTGCCAGCTCACCGGTAGAGACAGGAAGGACTGAAGCTTTCTTT.

The J gene is TRBJ1-1, the V gene TRBV6-5; D call uncertain. Germline lookup yields CDR1 MNHEY and CDR2 SVGAGI. This CDR3 has 14 amino acids. Between the trimmed V and J ends, which lost 5 bases and 4 bases, there was a span of 14 bases. The CDR3 sequence: CASSRPEESTEAFF. CDR3 nucleotides: TGTGCCAGCAGTCGCCCGGAGGAGAGCACTGAAGCTTTCTTT.

This rearrangement joins TRBV11-2 to TRBJ2-3, with D possibly TRBD1 on 7 matching bases. From germline, CDR1 is SGHAT and CDR2 FQNNGV. The ends were cut back, 2 bases at V and 3 bases at J, with 9 bases in the middle. This CDR3 is built from 14 residues. The CDR3 spells CASSLPGGTDTQYF. The CDR3 DNA reads as TGTGCCAGCAGCTTACCAGGGGGGACAGATACGCAGTATTTT.

V is TRBV11-2 and J is TRBJ2-2; 15 bases are a match to TRBD2. Germline CDR1 and CDR2: SGHAT and FQNNGV. This CDR3 has 16 residues. J gave up 6 bases and V 4 bases, and 3 bases lay outside the gene matches. The DNA of the CDR3 is TGTGCCAGCAGCTCCCGGACTAGCGGGGGGGCCGGGGAGCTGTTTTTT. Protein: CASSSRTSGGAGELFF.

The chain has TRBV11-2 and TRBJ1-2; D possibly corresponds to TRBD1 (5 bases). The CDR3 is 18 residues long. V was pared by 0 bases and J by 2 bases, with 19 bases between. Looked up from germline, CDR1 is SGHAT and CDR2 is FQNNGV. CDR3 amino acids: CASSLDWFAGTGNYGYTF. The CDR3 bases are TGTGCCAGCAGCTTAGATTGGTTCGCTGGGACCGGGAACTATGGCTACACCTTC.

This clone was detected only a few times. This chain uses TRBV6-4 with TRBJ1-5, with unresolved D. The CDR3 is made up of 10 amino acids. The V end was cut by 9 bases, the J end by 6 bases, with 6 bases between. The germline V gene has CDR1 MRHNA and CDR2 SNTAGT. CDR3 sequence (DNA): TGTGCCAGGGGTGGTCAGCCCCAGCATTTT. It is translated as CARGGQPQHF.

V gene TRBV3-1 (or the pseudogene TRBV3-2) combines with J gene TRBJ2-1; 13 bases match TRBD2. The V segment lost 4 bases and the J segment 6 bases; nucleotides outside the gene matches: 9. CDR3 length equals 17 residues. The germline gives CDR1 LGHDT, CDR2 YNNKEL (reference sequence). The CDR3 nucleotides are TGTGCCAGCAGCCCGACTCCACTAGCGGGGGGGCGCAATGAGCAGTTCTTC. It encodes CASSPTPLAGGRNEQFF.

By sample fraction, this clone is large. V and J are TRBV7-2 and TRBJ1-2, with unresolved D. V lost 1 base and J 7 bases, leaving 13 bases between the germline ends. This CDR3 has 14 residues. In germline, CDR1 is SGHTA, CDR2 FQGNSA. The CDR3 spells CASSLGSVFGGYTF. CDR3 nucleotide sequence: TGTGCCAGCAGCTTAGGGTCCGTTTTCGGTGGCTACACCTTC.

The chain uses TRBV4-2 and TRBJ2-7; no clear D gene. V shed 0 bases and J shed 8 bases, with 11 bases lying between them. CDR3 length equals 13 residues. CDR1 LGHNA and CDR2 YNFKEQ come from the germline V gene. As DNA, the CDR3 is TGTGCCAGCAGCCAAGAAAGGGAAAGGCAGCAGTACTTC. Translated, it gives CASSQERERQQYF.

This clone came up a few times. The CDR3 DNA reads as TGCGCCAGCAGCCCCCAAGTCGTCGGAAACACCATATATTTT. Translated, it gives CASSPQVVGNTIYF. The gene calls are TRBV5-1 and TRBJ1-3; D gene ambiguous. CDR1 and CDR2 (germline): SGHRS, YFSETQ. V lost 4 bases to trimming and J lost 4 bases, with 12 bases between them. There are 14 residues in the CDR3.

The chain links TRBV5-6 to TRBJ1-2, with 8 positions matching TRBD1. CDR1 and CDR2 (germline): SGHDT, YYEEEE. With 3 bases clipped from V and 3 bases from J, the junction kept 4 bases outside the gene matches. The length of the CDR3 is 14 residues. This CDR3 reads CASSSRGRYYGYTF. DNA of the CDR3: TGTGCCAGCAGCTCCAGGGGGCGGTACTATGGCTACACCTTC. The full variable domain, in which reference TRBV5-6 and TRBJ1-2 provide the parts outside the CDR3, is DAGVTQSPTHLIKTRGQQVTLRCSPKSGHDTVSWYQQALGQGPQFIFQYYEEEERQRGNFPDRFSGHQFPNYSSELNVNALLLGDSALYLCASSSRGRYYGYTFGSGTRLTVV.

This clone was detected only once. The rearrangement joins TRBV5-1 to TRBJ2-5, with D perhaps given as TRBD1 or TRBD2 (5 bases each). Germline V lookup: CDR1 SGHRS, CDR2 YFSETQ. With 5 bases removed from V and 10 bases from J, the gap between germline ends came to 18 bases. The CDR3 totals 13 residues. CDR3 loop: CASREEQAGDQYF. CDR3 nucleotides: TGCGCCAGCAGGGAGGAACAGGCCGGCGACCAGTACTTC.

The chain couples TRBV7-8 to TRBJ1-1; no clear D gene. Trimming left V 5 bases short and J 6 bases short, with 19 bases between. The CDR3 extends over 15 amino acids. CDR1 is SGHVS, CDR2 FQNEAQ, per germline. This chain's CDR3 is CASSQRRPGLAEAFF. The CDR3, as DNA: TGTGCCAGCAGCCAACGTCGACCGGGATTGGCTGAAGCTTTCTTT.

This clone was seen a handful of times. This chain connects TRBV7-9 to TRBJ2-7; 8 nucleotides align to TRBD1. The CDR3 has 15 residues. Germline-derived CDR1 and CDR2 are SEHNR and FQNEAQ (reference sequence). V gave up 6 bases and J gave up 3 bases; unmatched junction bases: 10. For the CDR3, the DNA is TGTGCCAGCAGTTTTTCCATGGACAGGGTCTACGAGCAGTACTTC. Amino acid sequence: CASSFSMDRVYEQYF. Using reference TRBV7-9 and TRBJ2-7 for the parts outside the CDR3, the full variable domain is DTGVSQNPRHKITKRGQNVTFRCDPISEHNRLYWYRQTLGQGPEFLTYFQNEAQLEKSRLLSDRFSAERPKGSFSTLEIQRTEQGDSAMYLCASSFSMDRVYEQYFGPGTRLTVT.

This chain links TRBV18 with TRBJ2-1; tentatively, D is TRBD1 (6 bases). The V and J ends lost 3 bases and 6 bases respectively, with 12 bases between them. This CDR3 has 14 amino acids. From germline, CDR1 is KGHSH and CDR2 LQKENI. The CDR3 spells CASSPPTGINEQFF. The CDR3 DNA reads TGTGCCAGCTCACCCCCGACAGGTATCAATGAGCAGTTCTTC.

The genes are TRBV19 and TRBJ1-2, with D uncertain. The CDR3 consists of 13 residues. Trimming shortened V by 7 bases and J by 6 bases, and 15 bases separated the two germline ends. Germline V gene lookup returns CDR1 LNHDA and CDR2 SQIVND (reference sequence). The CDR3: CASTKKGWDGYTF. Here the CDR3 DNA reads TGTGCCAGTACCAAAAAGGGATGGGATGGCTACACCTTC.

The chain recombines TRBV29-1 with TRBJ2-5; tentatively, D is TRBD2 (5 bases). Trimming removed 3 bases at V and 1 base at J, with 21 bases between. CDR3 size: 17 residues. Per germline, CDR1 SQVTM and CDR2 ANQGSEA. In nucleotides, the CDR3 is TGCAGCGTTGATGACCCTTGGAGCGGCAGCCTCCAAGAGACCCAGTACTTC. Translated, it gives CSVDDPWSGSLQETQYF. The whole variable domain, filled in from reference TRBV29-1 and TRBJ2-5, reads SAVISQKPSRDICQRGTSLTIQCQVDSQVTMMFWYRQQPGQSLTLIATANQGSEATYESGFVIDKFPISRPNLTFSTLTVSNMSPEDSSIYLCSVDDPWSGSLQETQYFGPGTRLLVL.

The chain joins TRBV18 to TRBJ2-3; D is unresolved. The CDR3 extends over 13 amino acids. CDR1 KGHSH and CDR2 LQKENI come from the germline V gene. Deletions cut 6 bases from V and 2 bases from J, with 9 bases between. The CDR3 DNA is TGTGCCAGCTCCCCGGATACCACAGATACGCAGTATTTT. It encodes CASSPDTTDTQYF.